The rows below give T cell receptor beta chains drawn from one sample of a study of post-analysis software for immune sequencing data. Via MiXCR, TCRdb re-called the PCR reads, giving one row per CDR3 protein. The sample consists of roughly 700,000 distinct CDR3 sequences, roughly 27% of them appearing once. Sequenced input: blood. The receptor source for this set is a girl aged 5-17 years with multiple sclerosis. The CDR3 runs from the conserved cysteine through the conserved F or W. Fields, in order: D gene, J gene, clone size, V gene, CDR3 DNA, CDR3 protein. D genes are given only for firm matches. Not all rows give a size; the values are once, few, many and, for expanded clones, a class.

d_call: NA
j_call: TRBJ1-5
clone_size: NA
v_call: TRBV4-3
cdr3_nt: TGCGCCAGCAGCCAAGGCTGGAAACATAGCAATCAGCCCCAGCATTTT
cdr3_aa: CASSQGWKHSNQPQHF

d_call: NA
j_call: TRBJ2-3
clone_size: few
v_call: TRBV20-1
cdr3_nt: TGCAGTGCTAGGTACAGGCCTAGCACAGATACGCAGTATTTT
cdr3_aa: CSARYRPSTDTQYF

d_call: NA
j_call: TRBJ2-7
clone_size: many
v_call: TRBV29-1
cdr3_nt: TGCAGCGTTCCAGGGCCTTCAACCTACGAGCAGTACTTC
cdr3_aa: CSVPGPSTYEQYF

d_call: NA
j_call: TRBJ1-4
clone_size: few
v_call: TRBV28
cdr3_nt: TGTGCCAGCAGCCTAGCCATAGAAAGTGAAAAACTGTTTTTT
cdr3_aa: CASSLAIESEKLFF

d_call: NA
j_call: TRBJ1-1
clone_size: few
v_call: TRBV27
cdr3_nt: TGTGCCAGCAGTTTCCAGGGTGGGGGCACTGAAGCTTTCTTT
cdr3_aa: CASSFQGGGTEAFF

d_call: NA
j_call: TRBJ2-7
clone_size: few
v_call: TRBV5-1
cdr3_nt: TGCGCCAGCAGCGAAAATGGGAACTCCTACGAGCAGTACTTC
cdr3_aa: CASSENGNSYEQYF

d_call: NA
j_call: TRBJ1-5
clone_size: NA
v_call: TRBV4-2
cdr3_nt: TGTGCCAGCAGCCAAATGGTAGGGGGAGATAATAGCAATCAGCCCCAGCATTTT
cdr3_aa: CASSQMVGGDNSNQPQHF

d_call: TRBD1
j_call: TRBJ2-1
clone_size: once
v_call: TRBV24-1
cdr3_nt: TGTGCCACCAGTGAAACGGACAGGCCCCTTCGCGATGAGCAGTTCTTC
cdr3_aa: CATSETDRPLRDEQFF

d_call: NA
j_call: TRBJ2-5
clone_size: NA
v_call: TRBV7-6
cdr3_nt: TGTGCCAGCAGCCCGCAGGAGATACAAGAGACCCAGTACTTC
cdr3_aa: CASSPQEIQETQYF

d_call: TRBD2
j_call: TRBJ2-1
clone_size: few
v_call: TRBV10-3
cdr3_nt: TGTGCCATCAAAGGTAGCGGGAGGGATGAGCAGTTCTTC
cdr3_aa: CAIKGSGRDEQFF

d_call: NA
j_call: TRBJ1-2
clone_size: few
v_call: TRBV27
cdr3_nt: TGTGCCAGCAGTTTATCCGTAACCGGGACACCGGATGGCTACACCTTC
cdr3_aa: CASSLSVTGTPDGYTF

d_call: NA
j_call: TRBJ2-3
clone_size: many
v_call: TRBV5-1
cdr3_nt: TGCGCCAGCAGCTTCGACGGGGCTCCATTGTATTTT
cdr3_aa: CASSFDGAPLYF

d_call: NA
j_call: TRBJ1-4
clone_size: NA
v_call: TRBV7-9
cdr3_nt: TGTGCCAGCAGCGCCCTAGAAAAACTGTTTTTT
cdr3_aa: CASSALEKLFF

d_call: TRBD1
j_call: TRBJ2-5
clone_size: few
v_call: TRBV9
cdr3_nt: TGTGCCAGCAGCGTAGCTGTTCAGGGGGAGCAGTACTTC
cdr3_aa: CASSVAVQGEQYF

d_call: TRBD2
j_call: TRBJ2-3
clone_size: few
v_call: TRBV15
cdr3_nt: TGTGCCACCAGCAGAGTTCGAGAGCGGGGGACAGATACGCAGTATTTT
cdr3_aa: CATSRVRERGTDTQYF

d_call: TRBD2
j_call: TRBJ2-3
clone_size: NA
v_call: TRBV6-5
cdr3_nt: TGTGCCAGCAGCGGGACTATACTCCCCCCGGCAGATACGCAGTATTTT
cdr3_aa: CASSGTILPPADTQYF

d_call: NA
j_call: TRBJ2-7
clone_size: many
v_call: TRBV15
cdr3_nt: TGTGCCACCAGCAGAGGGGATTCCTACGAGCAGTACTTC
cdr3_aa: CATSRGDSYEQYF

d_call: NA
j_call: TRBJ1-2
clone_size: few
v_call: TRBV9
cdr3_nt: TGTGCCAGCTCCGTGGACGTAGGCTACACCTTC
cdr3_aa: CASSVDVGYTF

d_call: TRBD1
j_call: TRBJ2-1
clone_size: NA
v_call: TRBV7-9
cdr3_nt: TGTGCCAGCAGCTCCGGACAGGCCCCCTCCTACAATGAGCAGTTCTTC
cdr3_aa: CASSSGQAPSYNEQFF

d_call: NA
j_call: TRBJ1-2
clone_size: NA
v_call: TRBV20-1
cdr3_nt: TGCAGTGCCCGGAACAGGGTTGGCTATAGCTACACCTTC
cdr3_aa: CSARNRVGYSYTF

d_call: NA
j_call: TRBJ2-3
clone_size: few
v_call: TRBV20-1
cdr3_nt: TGCAGTGCTAGAGATAGCGCAGATACGCAGTATTTT
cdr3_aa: CSARDSADTQYF

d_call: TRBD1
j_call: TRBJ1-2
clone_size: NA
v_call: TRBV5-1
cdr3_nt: TGCGCCAGCAAGGGACAGGGGAGAGGCTATGGCTACACCTTC
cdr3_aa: CASKGQGRGYGYTF

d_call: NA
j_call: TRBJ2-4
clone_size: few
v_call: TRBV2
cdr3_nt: TGTGCCACCTTGGCCAAAAACATTCAGTACTTC
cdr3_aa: CATLAKNIQYF

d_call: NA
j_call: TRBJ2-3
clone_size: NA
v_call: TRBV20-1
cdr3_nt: TGCAGTGCTAGAGATTTGGCCACAGATACGCAGTATTTT
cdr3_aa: CSARDLATDTQYF

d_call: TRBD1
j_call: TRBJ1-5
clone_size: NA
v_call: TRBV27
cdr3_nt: TGTGCCAGCAGTCGTGGACAGGGGAATCAGCCCCAGCATTTT
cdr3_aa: CASSRGQGNQPQHF

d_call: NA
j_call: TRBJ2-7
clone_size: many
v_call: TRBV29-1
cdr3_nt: TGCAGCGTTCCCCCCCGGGGGAGGACGGGCGACGAGCAGTACTTC
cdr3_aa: CSVPPRGRTGDEQYF

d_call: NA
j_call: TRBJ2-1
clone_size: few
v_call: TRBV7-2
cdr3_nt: TGTGCCAGCAGCTCCAAGGGCCCGTACTCTTTTTACAATGAGCAGTTCTTC
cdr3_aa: CASSSKGPYSFYNEQFF

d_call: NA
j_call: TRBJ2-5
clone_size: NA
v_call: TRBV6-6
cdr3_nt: TGTGCCAGCAGTTACTCGACGCCGGGCCCCATAGGAGAGACCCAGTACTTC
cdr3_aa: CASSYSTPGPIGETQYF

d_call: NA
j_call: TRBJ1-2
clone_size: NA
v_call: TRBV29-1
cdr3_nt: TGCAGCGTTTCCCTTCGGAGGGCGGGGGGCTACACCTTC
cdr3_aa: CSVSLRRAGGYTF

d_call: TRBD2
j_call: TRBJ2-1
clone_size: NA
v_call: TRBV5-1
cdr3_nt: TGCGCCAGCAGCTTTGGATTGCGGGGGGGAGCCTACAATGAGCAGTTCTTC
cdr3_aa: CASSFGLRGGAYNEQFF

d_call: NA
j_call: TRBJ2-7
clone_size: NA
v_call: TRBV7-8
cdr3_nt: TGTGCCAGCAGCTTAGCGCTGGGCGGAATCCACTACGAGCAGTACTTC
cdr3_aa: CASSLALGGIHYEQYF

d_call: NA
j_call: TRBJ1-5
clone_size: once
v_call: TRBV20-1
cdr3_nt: TGCAGTGCTAGAGAGGGGCAGTTCAATCAGCCCCAGCATTTT
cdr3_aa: CSAREGQFNQPQHF

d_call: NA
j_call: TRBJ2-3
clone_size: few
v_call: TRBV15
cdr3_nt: TGTGCCACCAGCAGAGAGAAAGCGGGCGCTAGCACAGATACGCAGTATTTT
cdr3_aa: CATSREKAGASTDTQYF

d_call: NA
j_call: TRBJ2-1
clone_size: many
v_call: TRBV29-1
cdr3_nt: TGCAGCGTTGAGACTTACGATGAGCAGTTCTTC
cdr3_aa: CSVETYDEQFF

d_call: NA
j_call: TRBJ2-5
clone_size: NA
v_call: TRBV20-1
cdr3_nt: TGCAGTGCTAGACGTCCGGGACTCAACCCGGAGACCCAGTACTTC
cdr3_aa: CSARRPGLNPETQYF

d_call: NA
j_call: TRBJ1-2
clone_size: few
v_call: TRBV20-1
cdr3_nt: TGCAGTGCTAAGCGGGACACCTTC
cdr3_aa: CSAKRDTF

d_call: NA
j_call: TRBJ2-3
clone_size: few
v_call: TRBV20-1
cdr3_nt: TGCAGTCCAACCCTTACCCGGGGGGCTAGCGGCACAGATACGCAGTATTTT
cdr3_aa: CSPTLTRGASGTDTQYF

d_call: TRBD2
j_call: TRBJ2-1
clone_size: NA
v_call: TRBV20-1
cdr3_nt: TGCAGTGCTCCACGACCGACTAGCGGGGGGGGAGAGACCCAGTTCTTC
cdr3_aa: CSAPRPTSGGGETQFF

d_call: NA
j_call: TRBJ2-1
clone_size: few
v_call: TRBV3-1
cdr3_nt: TGTGCCAGCAGCCCCCGTGCCCAGGGACACTCCCAGAGGGAGCAGTTCTTC
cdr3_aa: CASSPRAQGHSQREQFF

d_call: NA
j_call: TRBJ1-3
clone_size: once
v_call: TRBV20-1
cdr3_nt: TGCAGTGCTAGCAGGGATGTTACCATATATTTT
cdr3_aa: CSASRDVTIYF

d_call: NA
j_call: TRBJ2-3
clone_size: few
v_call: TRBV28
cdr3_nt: TGTGCCAGCAGTCCATACCCCCTAATTGAGAGCACAGATACGCAGTATTTT
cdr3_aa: CASSPYPLIESTDTQYF

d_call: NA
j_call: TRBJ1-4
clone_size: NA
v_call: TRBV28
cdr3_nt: TGTGCCACACTGGTGGCAGCTAATGAAAAACTGTTTTTT
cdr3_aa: CATLVAANEKLFF

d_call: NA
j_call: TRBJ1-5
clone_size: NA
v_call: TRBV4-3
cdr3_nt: TGCGCCAGCAGCCAAGATGTATCAGGGTTTAATCAGCCCCAGCATTTT
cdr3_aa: CASSQDVSGFNQPQHF

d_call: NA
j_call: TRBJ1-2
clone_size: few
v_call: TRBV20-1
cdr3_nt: TGCAGTGCTAGAGATGGGCGGTCGGTTAGATATGGCTACACCTTC
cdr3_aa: CSARDGRSVRYGYTF

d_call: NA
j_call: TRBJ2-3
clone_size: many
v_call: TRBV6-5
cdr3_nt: TGTGCCAGCAGGCCAAACCCGACCTCTAGCACAGATACGCAGTATTTT
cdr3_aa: CASRPNPTSSTDTQYF

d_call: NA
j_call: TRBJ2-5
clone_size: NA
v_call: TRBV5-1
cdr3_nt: TGCGCCAGCAGCTTGGGACTTGGCGGCAGCCAAGAGACCCAGTACTTC
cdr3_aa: CASSLGLGGSQETQYF

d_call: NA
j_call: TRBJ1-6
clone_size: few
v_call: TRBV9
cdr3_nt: TGTGCCAGCAGCGTAGGGCCAGCCCCGAAGGATTCACCCCTCCACTTT
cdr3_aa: CASSVGPAPKDSPLHF

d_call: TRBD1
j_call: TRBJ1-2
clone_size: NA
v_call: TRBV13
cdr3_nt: TGTACCAGCAGCCTAATGACAGGGGGCGCTTATGGCTACACCTTC
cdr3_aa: CTSSLMTGGAYGYTF

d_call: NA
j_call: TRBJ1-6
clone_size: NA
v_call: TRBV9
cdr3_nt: TGTGCCAGCAGCGTAGCGGGGGTTGGCTCACCCCTCCACTTT
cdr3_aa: CASSVAGVGSPLHF

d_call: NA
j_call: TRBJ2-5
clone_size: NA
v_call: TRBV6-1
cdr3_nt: TGTGCCAGCAAGGGACAAGAGACCCAGTACTTC
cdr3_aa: CASKGQETQYF